This T cell receptor beta chain came from a study of T cells in localized non-small cell lung cancer. The length of the CDR3 is 18 residues. V shed 4 bases, J shed 4 bases, and the junction held 14 bases outside the gene matches. Germline V gene lookup returns CDR1 SGHRS and CDR2 YFSETQ. The method was immunoSEQ multiplex PCR; TCRdb's version includes in-frame clones alone and lacks a portion of them. The sample records tens of thousands of clones, 85% to 95% being singletons. This receptor was identified in a female donor over 55 with stage II squamous cell lung carcinoma. This chain connects TRBV5-1 to TRBJ1-3; the match to TRBD1 covers 10 bases. Material: peripheral blood, obtained before any cancer treatment. The CDR3 region is CASSEDRGDADWGNTIYF. CDR3 DNA: TGCGCCAGCAGCGAGGACAGGGGGGACGCGGACTGGGGAAACACCATATATTTT.